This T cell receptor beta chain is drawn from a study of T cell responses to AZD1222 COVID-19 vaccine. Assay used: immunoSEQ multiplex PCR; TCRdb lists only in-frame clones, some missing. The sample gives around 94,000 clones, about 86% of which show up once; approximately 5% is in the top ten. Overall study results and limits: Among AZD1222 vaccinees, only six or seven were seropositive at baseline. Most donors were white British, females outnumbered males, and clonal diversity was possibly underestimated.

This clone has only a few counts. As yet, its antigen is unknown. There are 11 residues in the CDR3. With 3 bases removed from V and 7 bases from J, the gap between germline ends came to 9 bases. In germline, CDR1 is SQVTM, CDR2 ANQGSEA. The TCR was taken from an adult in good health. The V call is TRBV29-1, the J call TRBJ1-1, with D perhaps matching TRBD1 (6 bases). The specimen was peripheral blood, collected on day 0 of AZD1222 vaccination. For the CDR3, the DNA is TGCAGCGTTGACCGGACAGATGAAGCTTTCTTT. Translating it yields CSVDRTDEAFF.